This record covers a single T cell receptor beta chain. There are many counts of this clone. What antigen it recognizes has not been identified. No qualities accompany the bases; no much larger clone lies one base away. This entry is derived from a study of metastatic and nonmetastatic thyroid tumors (dated by TCRdb to about 2020). Context from the whole study: Repertoires were compared across peripheral blood and tumor or nodule tissue samples from malignant and benign thyroid patients.

No patient had received any treatment before thyroid surgery. Using T-cell receptor beta sequencing, the researchers looked back retrospectively at clinical samples from patients, gathered between about 2012 and 2018. Study-level results and caveats: In both blood and tumor samples, malignant tumors were reported to have significantly higher TCR beta diversity than benign nodules.

Taken from the germline V gene, the CDR1 and CDR2 loops are MGHRA and YSYEKL. The cysteine opens and the phenylalanine closes a CDR3 of 17 amino acids. The CDR3 DNA has 51 bases and is translated from base 1. Trimming removed 1 base from V and 6 bases from J, leaving 18 bases between the germline ends. Library preparation employed PCR. The data were produced on an Illumina HiSeq 4000. The TCR beta-chain CDR3 region of each patient was profiled by high-throughput sequencing. Processing in the source paper ran as follows. CDR3 differences across clinicopathological groups were used to build a classifier for discriminating distant-metastatic papillary thyroid cancer patients. To measure repertoire diversity the researchers used the Shannon index, while the Morisita-Horn index served to gauge how similar the tumor and blood repertoires were. TCRdb reprocessing: public reads trimmed at Q25 with fastp, clones called with MiXCR, in-frame beta chains kept. It is TCRdb's table, rather than the study itself, that gives the V and J calls and clone size. The sample has some 35,000 clones on record, 25% to 30% of them singletons. The ten largest make up approximately 11% of the sample.

The V gene is TRBV4-1 and the J gene is TRBJ2-2; the D gene is perhaps TRBD1, on 6 matching bases. The sequence was obtained from a male donor with papillary thyroid cancer or a benign thyroid nodule (not recorded which). Some clones in this sample may be carry-over from other donors' samples. Sample: blood. CDR3 region: CASSQGLARGLAGELFF. The bases read TGCGCCAGCAGCCAAGGCTTAGCCAGGGGTTTGGCCGGGGAGCTGTTTTTT.